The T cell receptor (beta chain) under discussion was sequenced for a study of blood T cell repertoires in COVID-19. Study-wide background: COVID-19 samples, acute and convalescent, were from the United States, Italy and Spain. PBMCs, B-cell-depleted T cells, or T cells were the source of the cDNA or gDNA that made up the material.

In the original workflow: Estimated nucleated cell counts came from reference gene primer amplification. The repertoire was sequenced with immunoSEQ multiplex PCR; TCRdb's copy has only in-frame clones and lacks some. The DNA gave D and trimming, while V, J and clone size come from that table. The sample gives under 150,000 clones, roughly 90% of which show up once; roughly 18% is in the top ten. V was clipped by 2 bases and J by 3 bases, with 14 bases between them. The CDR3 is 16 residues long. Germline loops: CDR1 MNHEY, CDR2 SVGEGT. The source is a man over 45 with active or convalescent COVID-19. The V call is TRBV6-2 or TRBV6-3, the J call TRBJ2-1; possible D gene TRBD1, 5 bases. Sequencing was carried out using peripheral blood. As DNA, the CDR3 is TGTGCCAGCAGTTACGCCCCAGACAGCTTCTACAATGAGCAGTTCTTC. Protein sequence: CASSYAPDSFYNEQFF.